This TCR beta chain was profiled in a study of beta chain features in type 1 diabetes. Study-wide findings and caveats: TCRB CDR3 length was moderately but significantly reduced in all four CD4+ subsets of Type 1 diabetes patients.

Notes on this clone: Its antigen is as yet unknown.

The V gene's germline CDR1 is MNHNY and CDR2 SVGAGI (reference sequence). The length of the CDR3 is 11 residues. The V and J ends lost 9 bases and 6 bases respectively, with 10 bases between them. Sorting that relied on CD45RO/CCR7/CD25/CD127/CD95/CD27 yielded CD4+ naive, central memory, regulatory and stem cell-like memory cells. The isolated RNA, all of it, was reverse transcribed, so expressed TCRB transcripts were what got sequenced. Data came from immunoSEQ multiplex PCR; TCRdb stores just in-frame clones and leaves some out. The table has approximately 140,000 clones, around 10% seen once. The source material was central memory CD4+ T cells from blood. V gene TRBV6-6 combines with J gene TRBJ2-3; D is undetermined. The origin of this receptor is a man younger than 45 with type 1 diabetes. CDR3 sequence: CASSQLDTQYF. The CDR3 DNA is TGTGCCAGTTCCCAGTTGGATACGCAGTATTTT.